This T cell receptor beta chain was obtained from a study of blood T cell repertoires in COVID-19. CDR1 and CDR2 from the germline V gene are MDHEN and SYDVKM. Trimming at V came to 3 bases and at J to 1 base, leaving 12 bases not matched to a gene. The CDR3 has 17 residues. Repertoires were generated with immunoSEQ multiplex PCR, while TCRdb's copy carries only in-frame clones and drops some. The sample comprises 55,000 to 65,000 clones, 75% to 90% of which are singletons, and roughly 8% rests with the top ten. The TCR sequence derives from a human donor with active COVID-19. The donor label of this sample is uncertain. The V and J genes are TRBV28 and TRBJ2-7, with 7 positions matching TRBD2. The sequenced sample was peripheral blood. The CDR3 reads CASSFLAPLAPSYEQYF. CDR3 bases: TGTGCCAGCAGTTTCCTGGCTCCACTAGCGCCTTCCTACGAGCAGTACTTC.